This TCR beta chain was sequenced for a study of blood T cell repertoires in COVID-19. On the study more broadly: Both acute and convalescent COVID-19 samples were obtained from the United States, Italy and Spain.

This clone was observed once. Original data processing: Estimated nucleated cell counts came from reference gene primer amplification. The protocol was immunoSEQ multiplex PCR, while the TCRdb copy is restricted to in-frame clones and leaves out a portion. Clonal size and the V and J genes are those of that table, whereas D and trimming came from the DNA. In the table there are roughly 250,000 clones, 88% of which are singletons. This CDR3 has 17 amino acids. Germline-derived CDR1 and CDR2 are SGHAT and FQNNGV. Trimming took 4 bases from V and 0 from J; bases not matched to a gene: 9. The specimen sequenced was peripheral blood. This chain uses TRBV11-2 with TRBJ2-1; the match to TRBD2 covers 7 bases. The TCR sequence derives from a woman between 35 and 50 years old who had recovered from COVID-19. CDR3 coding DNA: TGTGCCAGCAGCTCCCATCGGGGACTAAGCTCCTACAATGAGCAGTTCTTC. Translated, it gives CASSSHRGLSSYNEQFF.